These 31 T cell receptor beta chains originate from one sample sequenced in a study of blood T cell repertoires in COVID-19. Data came from immunoSEQ multiplex PCR; TCRdb stores just in-frame clones and leaves some out. The table records around 380,000 clones, over 75% of them present only once. The sequencing sample was made of PBMCs or T cells enriched from blood (not recorded which). These receptor sequences come from a man aged 25-40 years who had recovered from COVID-19.

The DNA for the CDR3 is TGCGCCAGCAGCCAAGACCTACTAGCGGGGGGCACAGATACGCAGTATTTT. It specifies CASSQDLLAGGTDTQYF. The V and J genes are TRBV4-1 and TRBJ2-3, with TRBD2 matching 11 bases. CDR3 size: 17 residues. The germline V gene has CDR1 MGHRA and CDR2 YSYEKL. J was trimmed by 1 base and V by 0 bases; bases with no gene match: 3.

The chain uses TRBV27 and TRBJ2-3; perhaps TRBD2 as D (6 bases). V shed 5 bases and J shed 1 base, with 13 bases lying between them. CDR3 length equals 15 residues. Germline CDR1 and CDR2: MNHEY and SMNVEV (reference sequence). The CDR3 DNA reads as TGTGCCAGCAGTCCCGGGGGACTTCGCACAGATACGCAGTATTTT. Its translation: CASSPGGLRTDTQYF.

The chain carries TRBV7-9 and TRBJ2-4; 7 nucleotides align to TRBD2. Germline loops: CDR1 SEHNR, CDR2 FQNEAQ (reference sequence). This CDR3 is 15 amino acids long. The V segment lost 4 bases and the J segment 2 bases; nucleotides outside the gene matches: 5. The CDR3 here is CASSSLAATKNIQYF. For the CDR3, the DNA is TGTGCCAGCAGCTCGCTAGCGGCTACCAAAAACATTCAGTACTTC.

This sequence joins TRBV9 and TRBJ2-7, with a possible D match to TRBD1 (6 bases). The germline CDR1 and CDR2 sequences are SGDLS and YYNGEE. This CDR3 is built from 14 residues. Trimming stripped 4 bases from V and 2 bases from J, with 13 bases between. The chain's CDR3 is CASSPQGGTYEQYF. In DNA, the CDR3 is TGTGCCAGCAGCCCCCAAGGGGGAACCTACGAGCAGTACTTC.

The chain combines TRBV30 with TRBJ1-1; a possible D gene is TRBD1 (5 bases). Trimming stripped 0 bases from V and 12 bases from J, with 11 bases between. Germline values: CDR1 GTSNPN, CDR2 SVGIG (reference sequence). The CDR3 sequence is 11 residues long. The CDR3 region has the DNA TGTGCCTGGAGTGTACAGGCACTCCCTTTCTTT. Its protein product is CAWSVQALPFF.

The gene calls are TRBV6-6 and TRBJ1-4, with D possibly being TRBD1 (5 bases). There are 14 residues in the CDR3. Germline V gives CDR1 MNHNY, CDR2 SVGAGI (reference sequence). The V and J ends lost 2 bases and 11 bases respectively, with 15 bases between them. CDR3 sequence reads: CASSYGREGKKLFF. The CDR3 DNA reads as TGTGCCAGCAGTTACGGCAGGGAAGGAAAGAAACTGTTTTTT.

The V call is TRBV7-2, the J call TRBJ2-5; D gene ambiguous. The length of the CDR3 is 13 residues. Germline CDR1 is SGHTA and CDR2 is FQGNSA. With 4 bases removed from V and 2 bases from J, the gap between germline ends came to 8 bases. CDR3 sequence (DNA): TGTGCCAGCAGCTGGCAAGTACAAGAGACCCAGTACTTC. Protein: CASSWQVQETQYF.

This rearrangement joins TRBV30 to TRBJ2-7; 9 nucleotides agree with TRBD1. V lost 2 bases, J lost 5 bases, and 7 bases stayed unmatched. Germline V gives CDR1 GTSNPN, CDR2 SVGIG (reference sequence). The CDR3 is made up of 14 amino acids. The CDR3 region has the DNA TGTGCCTGGAGTCCCGGGACAGGGTTAAACGAGCAGTACTTC. Amino acids: CAWSPGTGLNEQYF.

The rearrangement uses TRBV5-1 and TRBJ1-4; D unresolved. The V gene's germline CDR1 is SGHRS and CDR2 YFSETQ. The CDR3 has 14 residues. The V end lost 4 bases, the J end lost 5 bases, and 12 bases lay between the germline ends. The CDR3 protein is CASSRRPGNEKLFF. The CDR3 DNA is TGCGCCAGCAGCAGGAGGCCTGGGAATGAAAAACTGTTTTTT.

The J gene is TRBJ2-7, the V gene TRBV12-3 or TRBV12-4; tentative D call: TRBD1 (6 bases). Between the trimmed V and J ends, which lost 6 bases and 0 bases, there was a span of 9 bases. The CDR3 contains 13 residues. The CDR3 here is CASREQGSYEQYF. The CDR3 nucleotides are TGTGCCAGCAGGGAACAGGGCTCCTACGAGCAGTACTTC.

J is TRBJ1-5 and V is TRBV7-8; TRBD1 matches at 7 bases. The CDR3 spans 14 residues. The germline V gene has CDR1 SGHVS and CDR2 FQNEAQ. V was pared by 5 bases and J by 6 bases, with 7 bases of the junction left unmatched. This CDR3 reads CASSLDRIPQPQHF. The CDR3 coding sequence is TGTGCCAGCAGCCTGGACAGGATCCCTCAGCCCCAGCATTTT.

V is TRBV6-4 and J is TRBJ1-1; the D is unclear. CDR1 is MRHNA and CDR2 is SNTAGT in the germline V gene. The CDR3 covers 13 residues. Between the trimmed V and J ends, which lost 6 bases and 3 bases, there was a span of 11 bases. CDR3 nucleotides: TGTGCCAGCAGCAATACCCCGGACACTGAAGCTTTCTTT. This gives the protein CASSNTPDTEAFF.

The chain is built from TRBV11-1 and TRBJ1-3; D is unclear. V was clipped by 5 bases and J by 4 bases, with 9 bases between them. The CDR3 extends over 13 amino acids. Germline V CDR1 and CDR2: SGHAT, FQDESV (reference sequence). CDR3 sequence (DNA): TGTGCCAGCAGCCCACTCGTCGGAAACACCATATATTTT. Translation gives CASSPLVGNTIYF.

CDR3 sequence: CASSHGQAELFF. The CDR3 coding sequence is TGTGCCAGCAGTCATGGACAGGCTGAGCTGTTTTTT. This rearrangement joins TRBV6-5 to TRBJ2-2; 7 bases fit TRBD1. CDR3 length: 12 amino acids. In germline, CDR1 is MNHEY, CDR2 SVGAGI. J gave up 11 bases and V 5 bases, and 5 bases lay outside the gene matches.

The CDR3 bases are TGTGCCAGCAGCCTCCAGGGGAACTCGAACACCGGGGAGCTGTTTTTT. Protein: CASSLQGNSNTGELFF. The gene calls are TRBV9 and TRBJ2-2, with TRBD1 as a possible D gene (6 bases). Trimming removed 4 bases from V and 0 bases from J, with 13 bases in between. The CDR3 extends over 16 amino acids. Germline loops: CDR1 SGDLS, CDR2 YYNGEE.

V and J are TRBV4-1 and TRBJ1-1; D not resolved. The CDR3 spans 14 residues. The V gene's germline CDR1 is MGHRA and CDR2 YSYEKL. V lost 1 base and J 4 bases, leaving 10 bases between the germline ends. CDR3 DNA sequence: TGCGCCAGCAGCCAAGTAGCCGGAGCCACTGAAGCTTTCTTT. It translates to CASSQVAGATEAFF.

The chain recombines TRBV3-1 (or the pseudogene TRBV3-2) with TRBJ1-1, with D possibly matching TRBD1 (5 bases). The germline V gene encodes CDR1 LGHDT and CDR2 YNNKEL (reference sequence). The V end lost 3 bases, the J end lost 4 bases, and 9 bases lay between the germline ends. This CDR3 contains 13 residues. The CDR3 is CASSHRASTEAFF. As DNA, the CDR3 is TGTGCCAGCAGCCACAGGGCTTCCACTGAAGCTTTCTTT.

V is TRBV18 and J is TRBJ1-5, with a tentative D call TRBD1 (5 bases). Trimming removed 5 bases at V and 6 bases at J, with 14 bases between. This CDR3 is built from 14 residues. The germline V gene encodes CDR1 KGHSH and CDR2 LQKENI. CDR3 in DNA: TGTGCCAGCTCATCAGATGGGGGGAGTCAGCCCCAGCATTTT. Translated: CASSSDGGSQPQHF.

The chain carries TRBV6-5 and TRBJ2-7; D is undetermined. The ends were cut back, 7 bases at V and 0 bases at J, with 4 bases in the middle. This CDR3 spans 11 amino acids. From germline, CDR1 is MNHEY and CDR2 SVGAGI. CDR3 region: CASTGSYEQYF. For the CDR3, the DNA is TGTGCCAGCACCGGCTCCTACGAGCAGTACTTC.

The chain employs TRBV4-1 and TRBJ1-1; D is uncertain. The V and J ends lost 5 bases and 7 bases respectively, with 14 bases between them. The germline V gene encodes CDR1 MGHRA and CDR2 YSYEKL. The CDR3 covers 13 residues. CDR3 nucleotide sequence: TGCGCCAGCAGCTTCCGAACGGGAAATGAAGCTTTCTTT. As protein: CASSFRTGNEAFF.

This clone has a handful of counts. This chain joins TRBV7-6 and TRBJ2-5; maybe TRBD1 (6 bases). The CDR3 has 14 residues. V dropped 5 bases and J dropped 5 bases, with 15 bases sitting between them. Germline assignment: CDR1 SGHVS and CDR2 FNYEAQ. CDR3 in amino acids: CASSLNREWETQYF. The CDR3 nucleotides read TGTGCCAGCAGCCTAAACAGGGAGTGGGAGACCCAGTACTTC.

In this sample, this clone turned up a few times. In the same sample, other DNA sequences code for this CDR3. This sequence joins TRBV28 and TRBJ1-5; 7 positions match TRBD1. The CDR3 is 14 residues long. The V segment lost 5 bases and the J segment 2 bases; nucleotides outside the gene matches: 3. The germline gives CDR1 MDHEN, CDR2 SYDVKM. CDR3 sequence: CASSPGTGNQPQHF. In DNA, the CDR3 is TGTGCCAGCAGTCCCGGGACAGGCAATCAGCCCCAGCATTTT.

This clone was counted only a few times. The chain employs TRBV9 and TRBJ1-4; maybe TRBD1 (6 bases). The CDR3 runs to 14 residues. CDR1 and CDR2 (germline): SGDLS, YYNGEE. V lost 3 bases and J 6 bases, leaving 12 bases between the germline ends. The CDR3 DNA reads as TGTGCCAGCAGCGAACAGGGTATGGATGAAAAACTGTTTTTT. It yields the protein CASSEQGMDEKLFF.

The rearrangement joins TRBV10-3 to TRBJ1-1; D is perhaps TRBD1 (6 bases). Germline assignment: CDR1 ENHRY and CDR2 SYGVKD. This CDR3 contains 12 residues. Trimming pared 7 bases from V and 6 bases from J, leaving 12 bases between. CDR3 sequence (DNA): TGTGCCATCAAATCCGCAGGGGCTGAAGCTTTCTTT. This sequence encodes CAIKSAGAEAFF.

The rearrangement links TRBV19 to TRBJ1-2, with D unclear. Germline CDR1 LNHDA, CDR2 SQIVND (reference sequence). This CDR3 comprises 14 residues. V gave up 2 bases and J gave up 3 bases, with 10 bases separating them. The CDR3 reads CASSITNRYYGYTF. CDR3 in DNA: TGTGCCAGTAGTATAACAAATCGATACTATGGCTACACCTTC.

This clone was observed a handful of times. The chain employs TRBV9 and TRBJ1-2; 10 positions match TRBD1. This CDR3 is 16 amino acids long. Trimming removed 4 bases from V and 3 bases from J; junction bases left unmatched: 9. Germline assignment: CDR1 SGDLS and CDR2 YYNGEE. CDR3: CASSTRDRGWDYGYTF. CDR3 coding DNA: TGTGCCAGCAGCACCAGGGACAGGGGATGGGACTATGGCTACACCTTC. Complete variable domain (other parts from reference TRBV9 and TRBJ1-2): DSGVTQTPKHLITATGQRVTLRCSPRSGDLSVYWYQQSLDQGLQFLIQYYNGEERAKGNILERFSAQQFPDLHSELNLSSLELGDSALYFCASSTRDRGWDYGYTFGSGTRLTVV.

The chain joins TRBV7-8 to TRBJ1-5; 8 nucleotides match TRBD1. This CDR3 is built from 15 residues. Trimming removed 1 base from V and 7 bases from J; junction bases left unmatched: 6. Germline V gene sequence: CDR1 SGHVS, CDR2 FQNEAQ. This CDR3 reads CASSLEGRDRQPQHF. The CDR3 DNA sequence: TGTGCCAGCAGCTTAGAGGGCAGGGACAGGCAGCCCCAGCATTTT.

The CDR3 loop is CASRRTVLYYGYTF. For the CDR3, the DNA is TGCGCCAGCAGGAGGACAGTCTTGTACTATGGCTACACCTTC. This chain joins TRBV23-1 and TRBJ1-2; tentatively, D is TRBD1 (6 bases). TRBV23-1 counts as an open reading frame of uncertain function. The CDR3 contains 14 residues. The ends were cut back, 6 bases at V and 3 bases at J, with 14 bases in the middle.

This CDR3 is CASSRPTTKLYGYTF. CDR3 bases: TGTGCCAGCAGCCGCCCCACGACAAAACTCTATGGCTACACCTTC. The V call is TRBV7-2, the J call TRBJ1-2; D not resolved. CDR1 and CDR2 from the germline V gene are SGHTA and FQGNSA. Trimming removed 5 bases from V and 4 bases from J, with 17 bases in between. The CDR3 consists of 15 residues.

The CDR3 DNA reads as TGTGCCAGCAGCGTAGTTACCCAACAGGGTCGGGGCGCTGAAGCTTTCTTT. Its protein product is CASSVVTQQGRGAEAFF. This chain links TRBV9 with TRBJ1-1; TRBD1 is a possible D gene (6 bases). Germline CDR1 is SGDLS and CDR2 is YYNGEE. This CDR3 spans 17 amino acids. Trimming cost V 0 bases and J 6 bases, with 21 bases left between them.

This clone appeared a single time. The genes are TRBV13 and TRBJ2-2, with D uncertain. This CDR3 spans 13 amino acids. Germline V lookup: CDR1 PRHDT, CDR2 FYEKMQ (reference sequence). V was clipped by 2 bases and J by 5 bases, with 6 bases between them. CDR3 region: CASSLRGTGELFF. In nucleotides, the CDR3 is TGTGCCAGCAGCTTACGCGGTACCGGGGAGCTGTTTTTT. Combining the CDR3 with reference TRBV13 and TRBJ2-2 gives the whole variable domain AAGVIQSPRHLIKEKRETATLKCYPIPRHDTVYWYQQGPGQDPQFLISFYEKMQSDKGSIPDRFSAQQFSDYHSELNMSSLELGDSALYFCASSLRGTGELFFGEGSRLTVL.